This is a list of T cell receptor beta chains from one sample in a study of shared clonotypes between healthy human individuals. Using immunoSEQ multiplex PCR, the repertoire was profiled, and TCRdb retains in-frame clones only, with some absent. The repertoire has around 95,000 clones, less than 80% of them found once; the top ten carry more than 40%. Specimen: memory CD8+ T cells sorted from blood. Receptor source: a man aged 25 to 45 in good health. CDR3s include the opening cysteine and the closing phenylalanine or tryptophan. The D gene is left open where the match is weak. Clone size is not always given. Where it is, it says once, few, many or a class for expanded clones.

clone size	V gene	J gene	D gene	CDR3 DNA	CDR3 protein
-	TRBV28	TRBJ2-7	-	TGTGCCAGCAACTCTTATTCGGGAGATGACGCCTACGAGCAGTACTTC	CASNSYSGDDAYEQYF
-	TRBV19	TRBJ1-5	TRBD1	TGTGCCAGTAGTATGGCCCCCGGGACAGGGTCCCAGCCCCAGCATTTT	CASSMAPGTGSQPQHF
-	TRBV7-9	TRBJ2-7	-	TGTGCCAGCAGCTTAGCGGGGGTCGAGCAGTACTTC	CASSLAGVEQYF
-	TRBV9	TRBJ2-3	TRBD2	TGTGCCAGCAGCGCAAGAGCGGGAGGGCCCACAGATACGCAGTATTTT	CASSARAGGPTDTQYF
once	TRBV9	TRBJ2-3	-	TGTGCCAGCAGCGTAGCAGTCGGGACCAGCACAGATACGCAGTATTTT	CASSVAVGTSTDTQYF
few	TRBV29-1	TRBJ2-3	-	TGCAGCGTTGAAGACGCACGGGGCACAGATACGCAGTATTTT	CSVEDARGTDTQYF
few	TRBV9	TRBJ2-1	-	TGTGCCAGCAGCGTGAGTAGCGGCTACAATGAGCAGTTCTTC	CASSVSSGYNEQFF
-	TRBV6-6	TRBJ2-1	-	TGTGCCAGCAGTATTCGGTCGTACAATGAGCAGTTCTTC	CASSIRSYNEQFF
-	TRBV7-2	TRBJ1-1	-	TGTGCCAGCAGCTTAAGTCCCAGTCGGACTGAAGCTTTCTTT	CASSLSPSRTEAFF
-	TRBV4-2	TRBJ2-1	TRBD2	TGTGCCAGCAGCCAAGATCGCGGGAGTACGTACAATGAGCAGTTCTTC	CASSQDRGSTYNEQFF
-	TRBV28	TRBJ2-1	-	TGTGCCAGCAGGCACCAGACCGGACTGGTGTTCTTC	CASRHQTGLVFF
-	TRBV15	TRBJ2-1	TRBD2	TGTGCCACCAGCAAAGCTGGACTAGCGAGCCCCTACAATGAGCAGTTCTTC	CATSKAGLASPYNEQFF
-	TRBV5-1	TRBJ1-3	-	TGCGCCAGCAGCTTGAGTAGGGGTCCTGGAAACACCATATATTTT	CASSLSRGPGNTIYF
-	TRBV5-4	TRBJ2-5	-	TGTGCCAGCAGCTTGGCTGTGCAGGAGACCCAGTACTTC	CASSLAVQETQYF
-	TRBV30	TRBJ2-2	-	TGTGCCTGGAGTTCTACCGCGAACACCGGGGAGCTGTTTTTT	CAWSSTANTGELFF
-	TRBV5-5	TRBJ2-3	-	TGTGCCAGCAGCTTAGGCCTAACGCAGTATTTT	CASSLGLTQYF
-	TRBV7-8	TRBJ2-7	TRBD1	TGTGCCAGCAGCTTAGGGGGGACAGGGGCCTCCGGGGAGCAGTACTTC	CASSLGGTGASGEQYF
-	TRBV29-1	TRBJ2-1	-	TGCAGCGTTGAAGGGAACAAGGGGGAACATGAGCAGTTCTTC	CSVEGNKGEHEQFF
-	TRBV5-4	TRBJ2-7	-	TGTGCCAGCAGCTCCCCCGAGCACGGAGAGGACTCCTACGAGCAGTACTTC	CASSSPEHGEDSYEQYF
-	TRBV6-5	TRBJ2-7	TRBD2	TGTGCCAGCACCGAAATACCCGGGGGGGCGTACGAGCAGTACTTC	CASTEIPGGAYEQYF
-	TRBV7-9	TRBJ2-6	-	TGTGCCAGCAGCCACCTCGGCTCTGGGGCCAACGTCCTGACTTTC	CASSHLGSGANVLTF
-	TRBV7-9	TRBJ2-1	-	TGTGCCAGCAGCCCAAACCCCCGGGGGGCAACCTACAATGAGCAGTTCTTC	CASSPNPRGATYNEQFF
few	TRBV11-2	TRBJ1-5	TRBD1	TGTGCCAGCAGCTTAGAGACAGGGTTGCAGGATCAGCCCCAGCATTTT	CASSLETGLQDQPQHF
-	TRBV11-3	TRBJ2-1	TRBD1	TGTGCCAGCTGGTGGACAGGGAGCAATGAGCAGTTCTTC	CASWWTGSNEQFF
-	TRBV7-9	TRBJ1-5	TRBD1	TGTGCCAGCAGCGACCAACGTACAGGGGCTCAGCCCCAGCATTTT	CASSDQRTGAQPQHF
-	TRBV27	TRBJ2-7	-	TGTGCCAGCCGTGTCTCAAGGAGCGCCGAGCAGTACTTC	CASRVSRSAEQYF
-	TRBV19	TRBJ2-7	-	TGTGCCAGTAGTATATTCGCCGAGGACAGAGGAACCTACGAGCAGTACTTC	CASSIFAEDRGTYEQYF
-	TRBV25-1	TRBJ1-5	-	TGTGCCAGCAGTGATTTGGGTGGGGGTCAGCCCCAGCATTTT	CASSDLGGGQPQHF
once	TRBV7-9	TRBJ1-2	-	TGTGCCAGCAGCGTTTACCCGGGACCCTACTACTACTTCTACACCTTC	CASSVYPGPYYYFYTF
many	TRBV9	TRBJ2-7	-	TGTGCCAGCAGCCAGAATAACTACGAGCAGTACTTC	CASSQNNYEQYF
few	TRBV28	TRBJ2-7	-	TGTGCCACGGAAAACACCTACGAGCAGTACTTC	CATENTYEQYF
-	TRBV27	TRBJ1-5	-	TGTGCCAGCAGTTTAAGGCGGGTCAATCAGCCCCAGCATTTT	CASSLRRVNQPQHF
-	TRBV5-1	TRBJ2-1	-	TGCGCCAGCAGCTTTAACGTCGGCAATGAGCAGTTCTTC	CASSFNVGNEQFF
-	TRBV27	TRBJ2-1	TRBD2	TGTGCCAGCAGTACCAGATGGGCGGGAGAGGGTTACAATGAGCAGTTCTTC	CASSTRWAGEGYNEQFF
-	TRBV27	TRBJ1-2	TRBD1	TGTGCCAGCAGCCATGGAACAGGGGTCAATGGCTACACCTTC	CASSHGTGVNGYTF
-	TRBV6-1	TRBJ1-2	TRBD1	TGTGCCAGCAGTGAAGTTCCCCGGGACAGCTATGGCTACACCTTC	CASSEVPRDSYGYTF
-	TRBV7-9	TRBJ2-5	TRBD2	TGTGCCAGCAGCTCGATAAGCGGGAGGGCCCTCGTAGGGGAGACCCAGTACTTC	CASSSISGRALVGETQYF
-	TRBV14	TRBJ2-7	TRBD2	TGTGCCAGCAGCCATGGTAGCGGGAGGTTCTACGAGCAGTACTTC	CASSHGSGRFYEQYF
many	TRBV29-1	TRBJ2-7	TRBD1	TGCAGCGTTCTCCCTATCATCCCGGGACAGGGGATTTTTGGTTTATGCGAGCAGTACTTC	CSVLPIIPGQGIFGLCEQYF
few	TRBV6-6	TRBJ2-7	-	TGTGCCAGCAGTTACGCCTTCCACGAGCAGTACTTC	CASSYAFHEQYF
medium-sized	TRBV28	TRBJ2-1	-	TGTGCCAGCAGAAGCGGAAGCTCCTACAATGAGCAGTTCTTC	CASRSGSSYNEQFF
-	TRBV2	TRBJ2-7	-	TGTGCCAGCGGGCTGGACTCCTACGAGCAGTACTTC	CASGLDSYEQYF
few	TRBV6-4	TRBJ2-1	TRBD2	TGTGCCAGCAGTGACTCGGGGCTAGCGGGAGCCGATGAGCAGTTCTTC	CASSDSGLAGADEQFF
few	TRBV6-6	TRBJ2-3	TRBD2	TGTGCCAGCCAATGGGAGGGAGGCACAGATACGCAGTATTTT	CASQWEGGTDTQYF
-	TRBV6-5	TRBJ1-1	-	TGTGCCAGCAGGCGCGGAGTAATGAACACTGAAGCTTTCTTT	CASRRGVMNTEAFF
-	TRBV4-3	TRBJ2-2	-	TGCGCCAGCAGCTTTTTATCGTTGGGAGCGGGCGGGGAGCTGTTTTTT	CASSFLSLGAGGELFF
-	TRBV27	TRBJ1-5	TRBD1	TGTGCCAGCAGTCGCTATTGGGGTCAGACAGGGGACGATCAGCCCCAGCATTTT	CASSRYWGQTGDDQPQHF
few	TRBV7-8	TRBJ2-7	TRBD1	TGTGCCAGCAGCTTCCTGGGACAGGGGAGCTACGAGCAGTACTTC	CASSFLGQGSYEQYF
few	TRBV25-1	TRBJ2-7	TRBD1	TGTGCCAGCACCTCGGGACAGGACTACGAGCAGTACTTC	CASTSGQDYEQYF
-	TRBV4-3	TRBJ2-1	TRBD2	TGCGCCAGCAGCCAAGCTGGTGGTGGGGGACTAGCAGCCCCTCACTACAATGAGCAGTTCTTC	CASSQAGGGGLAAPHYNEQFF
-	TRBV27	TRBJ2-7	TRBD1	TGTGCCAGCAGTCTACAACAGGGGTGGTCCAACGAGCAGTACTTC	CASSLQQGWSNEQYF
few	TRBV25-1	TRBJ1-2	-	TGTGCCAGCAGTGAATGGTCTGGCGGCTACACCTTC	CASSEWSGGYTF
many	TRBV19	TRBJ2-2	TRBD2	TGTGCCAGTGAGGGACTAGCGGGAGATCCTATTAACACCGGGGAGCTGTTTTTT	CASEGLAGDPINTGELFF
-	TRBV7-2	TRBJ2-7	-	TGTGCCAGCGGAAGTGGACGGAGCTCCTACGAGCAGTACTTC	CASGSGRSSYEQYF
-	TRBV28	TRBJ2-6	-	TGTGCCAGCAGCCGACTAGTAGCTGGGGCCAACGTCCTGACTTTC	CASSRLVAGANVLTF